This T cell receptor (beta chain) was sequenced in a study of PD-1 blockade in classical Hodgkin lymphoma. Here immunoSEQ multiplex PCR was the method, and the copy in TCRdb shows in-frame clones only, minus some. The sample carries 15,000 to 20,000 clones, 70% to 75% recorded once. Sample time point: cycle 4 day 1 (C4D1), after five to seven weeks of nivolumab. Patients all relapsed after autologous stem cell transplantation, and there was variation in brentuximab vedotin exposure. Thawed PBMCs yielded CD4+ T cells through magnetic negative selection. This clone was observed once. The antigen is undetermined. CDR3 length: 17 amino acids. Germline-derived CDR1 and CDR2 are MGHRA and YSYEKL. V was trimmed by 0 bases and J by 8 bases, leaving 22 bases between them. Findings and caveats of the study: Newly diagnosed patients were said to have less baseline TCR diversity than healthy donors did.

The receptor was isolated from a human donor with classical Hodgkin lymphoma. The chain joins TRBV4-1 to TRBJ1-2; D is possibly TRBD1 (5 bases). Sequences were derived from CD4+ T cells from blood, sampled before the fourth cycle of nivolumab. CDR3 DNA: TGCGCCAGCAGCCAAGATGGTTCGGCAGGGAGTGCCGTCGGCTACACCTTC. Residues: CASSQDGSAGSAVGYTF.